This TCR beta chain was captured by sequencing in a study of T cell repertoires in cytomegalovirus infection. In the study overall: Recently described HLA-C-restricted plus well-studied HLA-B-restricted CMV epitopes were used. The public TCR beta signatures pointed to both CMV infection and matching HLA type. Study-level results: Frequencies of public TCR beta families were cumulated, and this identified carriers of CMV plus the relevant HLA. HLA-C-restricted TCR beta clonotypes specific for CMV led the ex vivo response.

MiXCR, applied by TCRdb to the reads, yields one record per CDR3 protein. The sample contains a few hundred thousand distinct CDR3 sequences, approximately 25% of which appear only once. The CDR3 has 11 amino acids. V was pared by 3 bases and J by 7 bases, with 7 bases between. CDR1 SGHNT and CDR2 YYREEE come from the germline V gene (reference sequence). Concerning this clonotype itself: The antigen is unknown.

Here the sequenced sample was cultured PBMCs, taken from culture after CMV antigen stimulation. J is TRBJ1-2 and V is TRBV5-4; no clear D. The receptor was derived from a human donor in good health (CMV status not recorded). Some clones in this sample may be carry-over from other donors' samples. The CDR3 loop reads CASSSGFGYTF. For the CDR3, the DNA is TGTGCCAGCAGCTCCGGGTTTGGCTACACCTTC. The variable domain in full, with the rest retrieved from reference TRBV5-4 and TRBJ1-2, is ETGVTQSPTHLIKTRGQQVTLRCSSQSGHNTVSWYQQALGQGPQFIFQYYREEENGRGNFPPRFSGLQFPNYSSELNVNALELDDSALYLCASSSGFGYTFGSGTRLTVV.